Presented here are 11 T cell receptor beta chains from one specimen sequenced in a study of sequential checkpoint blockade in melanoma. Repertoires were generated with immunoSEQ multiplex PCR, while TCRdb's copy carries only in-frame clones and drops some. The table shows about 11,000 clones, with 70% to 75% occurring only once. As to treatment: randomized to nivolumab then ipilimumab (arm A) or the reverse (arm B). The source material was CD8+ T cells sorted from blood (inferred from file names), sampled from a patient given nivolumab and ipilimumab in sequence. These receptor sequences come from a human donor with melanoma.

The chain recombines TRBV5-6 with TRBJ1-4; 9 nucleotides match TRBD1. V was pared by 4 bases and J by 7 bases, with 5 bases of the junction left unmatched. This CDR3 is built from 14 residues. The germline V gene has CDR1 SGHDT and CDR2 YYEEEE. This CDR3 reads CASSKGQGSEKLFF. Written as DNA, the CDR3 is TGTGCCAGCAGCAAGGGACAGGGAAGTGAAAAACTGTTTTTT.

This clone was seen a single time. The rearrangement uses TRBV30 and TRBJ1-1; tentatively, D is TRBD1 (6 bases). V lost 8 bases and J lost 1, with 11 bases in between. There are 12 residues in the CDR3. The V gene's germline CDR1 is GTSNPN and CDR2 SVGIG (reference sequence). The CDR3 region is CAVEQGNTEAFF. In nucleotides, the CDR3 is TGTGCCGTAGAACAGGGGAACACTGAAGCTTTCTTT.

The chain joins TRBV5-4 to TRBJ2-1; TRBD2 matches at 10 bases. Looked up from germline, CDR1 is SGHNT and CDR2 is YYREEE (reference sequence). V gave up 0 bases and J gave up 6 bases; unmatched junction bases: 3. This CDR3 region has 15 residues. CDR3 sequence (DNA): TGTGCCAGCAGCTTGGGGTTAGCGGGAGGCAATGAGCAGTTCTTC. Protein sequence: CASSLGLAGGNEQFF. Variable domain in full (rest from reference TRBV5-4 and TRBJ2-1): ETGVTQSPTHLIKTRGQQVTLRCSSQSGHNTVSWYQQALGQGPQFIFQYYREEENGRGNFPPRFSGLQFPNYSSELNVNALELDDSALYLCASSLGLAGGNEQFFGPGTRLTVL.

This chain joins TRBV27 and TRBJ1-4, with a tentative D call TRBD1 (5 bases). Between the trimmed V and J ends, which lost 1 base and 0 bases, there was a span of 9 bases. The CDR3 totals 16 residues. Germline V gives CDR1 MNHEY, CDR2 SMNVEV (reference sequence). CDR3 region: CASSLFTTATNEKLFF. CDR3 DNA sequence: TGTGCCAGCAGTTTATTTACGACAGCAACTAATGAAAAACTGTTTTTT. The whole variable domain, remainder taken from reference TRBV27 and TRBJ1-4, is EAQVTQNPRYLITVTGKKLTVTCSQNMNHEYMSWYRQDPGLGLRQIYYSMNVEVTDKGDVPEGYKVSRKEKRNFPLILESPSPNQTSLYFCASSLFTTATNEKLFFGSGTQLSVL.

The chain is built from TRBV19 and TRBJ2-1, with TRBD1 matching 11 bases. Unmatched junction bases numbered 3, after V lost 5 bases and J lost 9 bases. Looked up from germline, CDR1 is LNHDA and CDR2 is SQIVND (reference sequence). The CDR3 totals 13 residues. CDR3 nucleotides: TGTGCCAGTAGTCCCGGGACAGGGGGTGAGCAGTTCTTC. Protein: CASSPGTGGEQFF.

V is TRBV10-3 and J is TRBJ2-7; 7 bases align to TRBD1. This CDR3 region has 13 residues. Germline CDR1 is ENHRY and CDR2 is SYGVKD. The V gene end was trimmed by 11 bases and the J gene end by 2 bases; junction bases not matched to a gene: 9. CDR3 coding DNA: TGTGCCTCCCAAGGGGACAGCCCCTACGAGCAGTACTTC. As protein: CASQGDSPYEQYF.

The chain is built from TRBV5-4 and TRBJ2-7, with 8 bases aligning to TRBD1. The V gene's germline CDR1 is SGHNT and CDR2 YYREEE (reference sequence). The CDR3 covers 16 residues. The ends lost 1 base at V and 5 bases at J; junction bases unmatched: 11. In DNA, the CDR3 is TGTGCCAGCAGCTTGAACGGGCCAGGGGGCGTCAACGAGCAGTACTTC. As protein: CASSLNGPGGVNEQYF.

J is TRBJ2-1 and V is TRBV7-3; tentatively, D is TRBD2 (6 bases). Germline values: CDR1 SGHTA, CDR2 FQGTGA. CDR3 length: 13 residues. V lost 4 bases and J lost 8, with 12 bases in between. CDR3 region: CASSSGLSDEQFF. CDR3 nucleotide sequence: TGTGCCAGCAGCTCAGGACTAAGCGATGAGCAGTTCTTC.

V and J are TRBV25-1 and TRBJ2-5; no firm D call. Germline V gives CDR1 MGHDK, CDR2 SYGVNS. The CDR3 covers 13 residues. Trimming cost V 5 bases and J 5 bases, with 12 bases left between them. CDR3 bases: TGTGCCAGCAGTTCCCCCCCAGCGGAGACCCAGTACTTC. It specifies CASSSPPAETQYF.

The genes are TRBV7-8 and TRBJ2-2; D gene uncertain. The germline CDR1 and CDR2 sequences are SGHVS and FQNEAQ. The CDR3 length is 12 residues. V lost 2 bases and J 8 bases, leaving 6 bases between the germline ends. The CDR3 DNA reads as TGTGCCAGCAGCTTAACTACTGGGGAGCTGTTTTTT. Encoded protein: CASSLTTGELFF.

The CDR3 region has the DNA TGTGCCAGCAGCATGCCGACTAGCGGGAGAATCGAAGATACGCAGTATTTT. Translation: CASSMPTSGRIEDTQYF. This chain uses TRBV7-9 with TRBJ2-3; 12 nucleotides line up with TRBD2. The germline CDR1 and CDR2 sequences are SEHNR and FQNEAQ (reference sequence). This CDR3 contains 17 residues. The V and J ends lost 5 bases and 5 bases, in that order; junction bases with no gene match: 11.